The clone carrying this T cell receptor beta chain occurred a few times. Its cognate antigen is unknown. The sample originates from a study of T-cell memory formation after mild COVID-19. General study points: CD4/CD8 balance held among clones contracting day 15 to 85, and later expanders leaned CD4+. Contracting clones localized mainly to CM and EM when CD4+ and mainly to EMRA when CD8+. Detection of some responders pre-infection suggested pre-existing cross-reactive memory T cells participated.

The 5'RACE method, run with constant-segment primers, produced TCR alpha and TCR beta cDNA libraries (carrying sample barcodes and UMIs). In TCRdb, the 5' RACE reads were re-called with MiXCR into one record per CDR3 protein. The table lists hundreds of thousands of distinct CDR3 sequences, roughly 22% of them singletons. Trimming removed 3 bases from V and 1 base from J, with 19 bases in between. This CDR3 comprises 17 residues. Per the germline V gene, CDR1 is MGHRA and CDR2 is YSYEKL. The sequenced sample consisted of PBMCs or a T cell subset sorted from them (not recorded which). The clonotype originates from an adult woman who had mild COVID-19 (a few samples of this study predate the infection). Cell type and time point are not known. This chain joins TRBV4-1 and TRBJ2-7, with D hard to call. The CDR3 protein is CASSQLPLAGLSYEQYF. The CDR3 DNA sequence: TGCGCCAGCAGCCAGCTACCCCTGGCAGGTCTATCCTACGAGCAGTACTTC.